These 20 T cell receptor beta chains were sequenced from one sample in a study of blood T cell repertoires in COVID-19. Data came from immunoSEQ multiplex PCR; TCRdb stores just in-frame clones and leaves some out. The sample lists 250,000 to 300,000 clones; almost 85% were seen once. The sequencing input was peripheral blood. These receptors were taken from a man in his fifties or sixties with active or convalescent COVID-19.

This chain connects TRBV9 to TRBJ2-3, with 13 positions matching TRBD2. CDR1 and CDR2 (germline): SGDLS, YYNGEE. The V and J ends lost 1 base and 1 base, in that order; junction bases with no gene match: 9. The CDR3 is made up of 19 amino acids. Here the CDR3 DNA reads TGTGCCAGCAGCGTACGAGGGACTAGCGGGACCAAGTGCACAGATACGCAGTATTTT. Its protein product is CASSVRGTSGTKCTDTQYF. Using reference TRBV9 and TRBJ2-3 for the parts outside the CDR3, the full variable domain is DSGVTQTPKHLITATGQRVTLRCSPRSGDLSVYWYQQSLDQGLQFLIQYYNGEERAKGNILERFSAQQFPDLHSELNLSSLELGDSALYFCASSVRGTSGTKCTDTQYFGPGTRLTVL.

The V and J genes are TRBV5-1 and TRBJ1-4, with no clear D. The CDR3 length is 14 residues. Germline lookup yields CDR1 SGHRS and CDR2 YFSETQ. V lost 5 bases to trimming and J lost 0 bases, with 8 bases between them. The CDR3 region is CASRSVATNEKLFF. The CDR3 DNA follows: TGCGCCAGCAGATCCGTTGCAACTAATGAAAAACTGTTTTTT.

The chain uses TRBV5-1 and TRBJ2-7, with TRBD2 matching over 12 bases. V lost 4 bases and J lost 6; bases outside the gene matches: 8. Germline V lookup: CDR1 SGHRS, CDR2 YFSETQ. This CDR3 spans 15 amino acids. The CDR3 coding sequence is TGCGCCAGCAGCGGGCTAGCGGGAGGGCCTCGCGAGCAGTACTTC. Translation gives CASSGLAGGPREQYF. Variable domain in full (rest from reference TRBV5-1 and TRBJ2-7): KAGVTQTPRYLIKTRGQQVTLSCSPISGHRSVSWYQQTPGQGLQFLFEYFSETQRNKGNFPGRFSGRQFSNSRSEMNVSTLELGDSALYLCASSGLAGGPREQYFGPGTRLTVT.

The CDR3 sequence: CASSALLEGRGYEQYF. CDR3 nucleotides: TGTGCCAGCAGCGCACTTCTAGAGGGGCGGGGTTACGAGCAGTACTTC. The V gene is TRBV7-2, the J gene TRBJ2-7; possible D gene TRBD2, 6 bases. In germline, CDR1 is SGHTA, CDR2 FQGNSA. This CDR3 is built from 16 residues. Trimming took off 5 bases at V and 4 bases at J, with 21 bases between the two ends.

CDR3 protein: CASSPSYGVGGTEAFF. The CDR3 bases are TGTGCCAGCAGCCCAAGCTATGGGGTAGGGGGCACTGAAGCTTTCTTT. The chain carries TRBV9 and TRBJ1-1, with a tentative D call TRBD1 (6 bases). CDR1 is SGDLS, CDR2 YYNGEE, per germline. The CDR3 length is 16 residues. Trimming removed 4 bases from V and 4 bases from J, with 20 bases in between. Variable domain in full (rest from reference TRBV9 and TRBJ1-1): DSGVTQTPKHLITATGQRVTLRCSPRSGDLSVYWYQQSLDQGLQFLIQYYNGEERAKGNILERFSAQQFPDLHSELNLSSLELGDSALYFCASSPSYGVGGTEAFFGQGTRLTVV.

The genes are TRBV6-5 and TRBJ1-2, with a possible D match to TRBD1 (6 bases). The V gene lost 6 bases and the J gene lost 6 bases, with 14 bases spanning the gap. CDR3 length equals 13 residues. From germline, CDR1 is MNHEY and CDR2 SVGAGI. CDR3 nucleotides: TGTGCCAGCAGCCAGGGGCCCCTGGATGGCTACACCTTC. Protein: CASSQGPLDGYTF.

The gene calls are TRBV3-1 (or the pseudogene TRBV3-2) and TRBJ2-7; 12 bases match TRBD2. The CDR3 has 18 amino acids. V lost 0 bases to trimming and J lost 1 base; unmatched junction nucleotides: 7. CDR1 is LGHDT, CDR2 YNNKEL, per germline (reference sequence). CDR3 residues: CASSQDGLAGPASYEQYF. The CDR3 DNA reads TGTGCCAGCAGCCAAGACGGACTAGCGGGACCGGCTTCCTACGAGCAGTACTTC.

CDR3: CASSILGTGLSGANVLTF. The CDR3 DNA sequence: TGTGCCAGTAGTATCTTAGGGACAGGGCTCTCTGGGGCCAACGTCCTGACTTTC. V and J are TRBV19 and TRBJ2-6; 9 bases fit TRBD1. The germline V gene encodes CDR1 LNHDA and CDR2 SQIVND (reference sequence). V lost 3 bases to trimming and J lost 0 bases; unmatched junction nucleotides: 6. CDR3 length equals 18 residues.

The V call is TRBV2, the J call TRBJ1-2; D uncertain. The V and J ends lost 6 bases and 5 bases respectively, with 16 bases between them. From germline, CDR1 is SNHLY and CDR2 FYNNEI. The CDR3 totals 14 residues. This chain's CDR3 is CASRLRTEDYGYTF. Written as DNA, the CDR3 is TGTGCCAGCAGACTAAGGACGGAGGATTATGGCTACACCTTC.

The chain joins TRBV6-2 or TRBV6-3 to TRBJ2-6; the D gene could be TRBD1 or TRBD2 (5 bases each). Trimming removed 6 bases from V and 2 bases from J, with 8 bases in between. The CDR3 is made up of 14 amino acids. CDR1 and CDR2 from the germline V gene are MNHEY and SVGEGT. This chain's CDR3 is CASSGAAGANVLTF. The CDR3 bases are TGTGCCAGCAGCGGGGCGGCTGGGGCCAACGTCCTGACTTTC.

A few counts support this clone. The genes are TRBV7-2 and TRBJ1-1; tentatively, D is TRBD1 (5 bases). The CDR3 sequence is 13 residues long. Germline V gives CDR1 SGHTA, CDR2 FQGNSA. The V and J ends lost 7 bases and 4 bases respectively, with 13 bases between them. The CDR3 nucleotides read TGTGCCAGCAACCGAGACAGTGGCACTGAAGCTTTCTTT. This translates into CASNRDSGTEAFF.

In its sample, this clone was seen a few times. The chain carries TRBV12-3 or TRBV12-4 and TRBJ1-1; D is uncertain. The V gene lost 8 bases and the J gene lost 1 base, with 11 bases spanning the gap. The CDR3 totals 13 residues. The CDR3, as DNA: TGTGCCAGCGGAGGTGACGGGAACACTGAAGCTTTCTTT. Protein sequence: CASGGDGNTEAFF.

The V call is TRBV2, the J call TRBJ1-2; D possibly corresponds to TRBD1 (5 bases). Germline assignment: CDR1 SNHLY and CDR2 FYNNEI. The CDR3 extends over 14 amino acids. The V gene lost 5 bases and the J gene lost 8 bases, with 18 bases spanning the gap. CDR3 loop: CASSWSTQGGGYTF. The CDR3, as DNA: TGTGCCAGCAGTTGGTCAACGCAGGGAGGAGGCTACACCTTC. The full variable domain, rest sourced from reference TRBV2 and TRBJ1-2, is EPEVTQTPSHQVTQMGQEVILRCVPISNHLYFYWYRQILGQKVEFLVSFYNNEISEKSEIFDDQFSVERPDGSNFTLKIRSTKLEDSAMYFCASSWSTQGGGYTFGSGTRLTVV.

The J gene is TRBJ1-2, the V gene TRBV27, with a tentative D call TRBD1 (6 bases). The CDR3 spans 15 residues. Per the germline V gene, CDR1 is MNHEY and CDR2 is SMNVEV (reference sequence). Trimming cost V 5 bases and J 0 bases, with 13 bases left between them. The CDR3 coding sequence is TGTGCCAGCAGTCCCTACAGGGAAGCTAACTATGGCTACACCTTC. This encodes CASSPYREANYGYTF.

J is TRBJ2-2 and V is TRBV9; 11 bases align to TRBD2. This CDR3 has 16 amino acids. CDR1 is SGDLS and CDR2 is YYNGEE in the germline V gene. The V and J ends lost 3 bases and 1 base, in that order; junction bases with no gene match: 2. This CDR3 is CASSAGTSGNTGELFF. CDR3 in DNA: TGTGCCAGCAGCGCCGGGACTAGCGGGAACACCGGGGAGCTGTTTTTT.

This chain connects TRBV27 to TRBJ2-2, with D unclear. Trimming pared 0 bases from V and 6 bases from J, leaving 14 bases between. CDR1 and CDR2 from the germline V gene are MNHEY and SMNVEV (reference sequence). The CDR3 covers 16 residues. The CDR3 nucleotides read TGTGCCAGCAGTTTATCGAGCCGCCGAGGAGCCGGGGAGCTGTTTTTT. It is translated as CASSLSSRRGAGELFF.

The chain couples TRBV28 to TRBJ1-1, with TRBD1 matching 7 bases. The ends lost 6 bases at V and 4 bases at J; junction bases unmatched: 8. Germline lookup yields CDR1 MDHEN and CDR2 SYDVKM. The CDR3 has 14 amino acids. CDR3 amino acids: CASRPDRVFTEAFF. CDR3 in DNA: TGTGCCAGCAGACCCGACAGGGTGTTCACTGAAGCTTTCTTT.

This chain joins TRBV12-3 or TRBV12-4 and TRBJ1-1, with TRBD1 identical over 7 bases. The CDR3 extends over 13 amino acids. With 5 bases clipped from V and 7 bases from J, the junction kept 7 bases outside the gene matches. As DNA, the CDR3 is TGTGCCAGCAGTGCCGGACAGGCTCTTGAAGCTTTCTTT. Protein product: CASSAGQALEAFF.

V and J are TRBV30 and TRBJ1-2; D gene uncertain. The CDR3 runs to 13 residues. Germline lookup yields CDR1 GTSNPN and CDR2 SVGIG (reference sequence). Trimming removed 1 base from V and 2 bases from J, with 8 bases in between. In DNA form, the CDR3 reads TGTGCCTGGAGTGGTTCCTCCAACTATGGCTACACCTTC. This encodes CAWSGSSNYGYTF. The variable domain in full, with the rest retrieved from reference TRBV30 and TRBJ1-2, is SQTIHQWPATLVQPVGSPLSLECTVEGTSNPNLYWYRQAAGRGLQLLFYSVGIGQISSEVPQNLSASRPQDRQFILSSKKLLLSDSGFYLCAWSGSSNYGYTFGSGTRLTVV.

This clone occurred once. This sequence joins TRBV28 and TRBJ2-3, with TRBD1 as a possible D gene (5 bases). The V gene's germline CDR1 is MDHEN and CDR2 SYDVKM. V lost 2 bases to trimming and J lost 2 bases, with 11 bases between them. This CDR3 region has 15 residues. The CDR3 DNA follows: TGTGCCAGCAGTTTAAGCAGGGCTGACACAGATACGCAGTATTTT. It yields the protein CASSLSRADTDTQYF.